This T cell receptor beta chain stems from a study of shared clonotypes between healthy human individuals (TCRdb year 2020). Background on the whole study: The cohort comprised a couple of women and a few men aged 18 to 49 years. Per donor, three plates each were used for CD4 naive and CD4 memory, two for CD8 naive, and one for CD8 memory. The study deeply sequenced blood TCR repertoires of five healthy adults to estimate repertoire size and the extent of clonotype sharing between individuals. To increase sequencing depth and limit assay-specific biases, different laboratories used diverse techniques to prepare libraries and sequence TCR repertoires. Leukapheresis yielded between about 0.9 and 8.9 billion PBMCs per donor. Study-wide findings and limitations: Because the study included a small number of donors, the genetic and exposure-history diversity represented was limited. Across a handful of donors, approximately 5% of naive CD4, over 3% of naive CD8, 2.3% of memory CD4, and around 0.4% of memory CD8 clonotypes were shared. Pairwise subsampling indicated that sequencing depth was expected to affect the degree of clonotype sharing among donors. Higher generation probabilities were observed for clonotypes shared by all four sorted-subset donors than for non-shared clonotypes. Estimated clonotype richness was generally larger for naive than for memory subsets. Sampling was restricted to blood, and TCR repertoires in tissues likely differ from the TCR repertoires found in blood. Rarefaction of sorted-subset datasets indicated incomplete sequencing despite the large sequencing depth.

Using the deep immunoSEQ assay, TCR CDR3 regions were amplified from genomic DNA by multiplex PCR. Extracted genomic DNA from each cell subset was distributed evenly across all wells of several immunoSEQ 96-well plates, and each plate was treated as a replicate. For sorted subsets, each replicate PCR was loaded with 200 ng genomic DNA, equivalent to roughly 30,000 T cell genomes. Purified libraries were quantified with a Qubit 3.0 fluorometer, sized on a Bioanalyzer 2100, and re-quantified with the KAPA Library Quantification kit. Every immunoSEQ 96-well plate was sequenced on a dedicated single-read 150-cycle Illumina NextSeq 550 flow cell. The paper's data handling went like this. Because only junctional sequences without quality scores were contained in the immunoSEQ output, filtering matching that applied to full-length reads could not be performed. Sequences were annotated with PyIR, a Python wrapper for IgBLAST v1.9, using IMGT germline references to assign V/J genes and CDR3. Reads with weak V/J assignments (E-value above 1e-6), missing CDR3, stop codons, out-of-frame junctions, or ambiguous translated residues were removed. V3J clonotypes were defined as sequences sharing an identical inferred V gene, J gene, and CDR3 amino acid sequence. To compute the percentage overlap between repertoires, the number of shared unique clonotypes was divided by the size of the smaller repertoire. RTK rarefaction, the Chao1 estimator, and Recon v2.1 estimates of unobserved clonotypes were used to assess repertoire richness. OLGA was used to compute generation probabilities for all TCRbeta clonotypes that the gDNA method yielded from a handful of donors. The table comes from immuneACCESS by way of TCRdb, which keeps in-frame sequences with V and J called. Part of the clones is missing from these tables; in studies checked, under half for an unresolved V gene and the rest for unknown reasons. V and J calls and clone size come straight from that table; D and trimming were deduced from the DNA. For this sample the table gives roughly 2 million clones, of which approximately 95% were detected only once. The biggest ten clones account for 0.1% to 0.15% of the sample.

The donors were healthy, HIV-negative adults with no recently reported acute infections or vaccinations. Every donor was a Caucasian adult living in Nashville, Tennessee, USA. CD4+ T cells were enriched by magnetic negative selection, after which naive cells were positively selected on CD45RA and the negative fraction was taken as the memory subset. After blood collection by leukapheresis, PBMCs were isolated using Ficoll-Histopaque density gradient centrifugation and then cryopreserved in the vapor phase of liquid nitrogen. Analytical flow cytometry was used to check the purity and quantity of each magnetically sorted T cell population. Each sorted fraction had its genomic DNA isolated and then quantified by UV absorbance on a Nanodrop 2000c. From the germline V gene, CDR1 is SGHTA and CDR2 is FQGNSA. The junction shows trimming of 4 bases on V and 2 bases on J, and the gene matches do not reach 4 bases of it. Including cysteine and phenylalanine, the CDR3 has 14 amino acids. The entry retains the CDR3 DNA only, 42 bases that are in frame from base 1.

About this clone itself: Which antigen it targets is not known. It has no much larger one-base neighbor in the sample; base qualities were not kept.

Specimen: naive CD4+ T cells sorted from blood. This sample's cell subset or site label indicates: CD45RA+ positively selected. The sequence was collected from a man aged 18-30 years in good health. The receptor chain draws on TRBV7-2 and TRBJ2-7; 8 of the junction bases match TRBD1. CDR3 sequence: CASSSGGTTYEQYF. The DNA is TGTGCCAGCAGCTCAGGGGGCACAACCTACGAGCAGTACTTC.